The count of the clone carrying this TCR beta chain is one. Its cognate antigen is unknown. This CDR3 is built from 15 residues. Germline CDR1 LNHDA, CDR2 SQIVND (reference sequence). Between the trimmed V and J ends, which lost 0 bases and 2 bases, there was a span of 5 bases. Some clones are missing from TCRdb's copy, which holds only in-frame ones; the method was immunoSEQ multiplex PCR. The sample holds roughly 30,000 clones, roughly 77% seen once. The sample belongs to a study of T cells in narcolepsy. At the level of the study: Healthy controls were enrolled alongside patients with narcolepsy type 1 or type 2. The study, taken as a whole, reports: Healthy controls reportedly lacked the autoreactive clonotypes serially found in patients' blood. Some memory CD4+ repertoires had no autoreactive clone sequences. HCRT-specific and TRIB2-specific autoreactive clonotypes appeared among same-patient CSF and blood CD4+ clonotypes.

The V gene is TRBV19, the J gene TRBJ2-6, with D unresolved. Sequencing was done on a sample of memory (CD45RA-) CD4+ T cells from blood. The clonotype comes from a human donor in good health. The CDR3: CASSIERAGANVLTF. CDR3 nucleotide sequence: TGTGCCAGTAGTATAGAAAGGGCTGGGGCCAACGTCCTGACTTTC.